A selection of T cell receptor beta chains follows, all from one sample in a study of blood T cells in healthy people across ages. TCRdb analysed the 5' RACE reads with MiXCR anew, one entry per CDR3 protein. Of fewer than 2 million distinct CDR3 sequences in the sample, about 39% were seen once. Sequencing was carried out using blood. All receptors derive from a human donor in good health. Each CDR3 is given with its conserved first and last residue. A D gene is named only where the DNA matches it firmly. Size is stated for part of the rows, as once, few or many counts, or as a class when the clone is expanded.

TRBJ2-3	NA	NA	TRBV12-3/TRBV12-4	CASSLVPVDTQYF	TGTGCCAGCAGCCTAGTGCCTGTGGATACGCAGTATTTT
TRBJ2-3	NA	NA	TRBV3-1	CASSQVGQEGDTQYF	TGTGCCAGCAGCCAAGTTGGACAGGAGGGAGATACGCAGTATTTT
TRBJ2-7	many	NA	TRBV6-5	CASSLTEWSSYEQYF	TGTGCCAGCAGTTTGACAGAATGGAGCTCCTACGAGCAGTACTTC
TRBJ1-1	NA	NA	TRBV29-1	CSVADPKQTEAFF	TGCAGCGTTGCTGACCCAAAGCAGACTGAAGCTTTCTTT
TRBJ2-5	many	NA	TRBV7-8	CASSPRTQETQYF	TGTGCCAGCAGCCCTAGGACACAAGAGACCCAGTACTTC
TRBJ2-5	NA	NA	TRBV10-3	CAISPRLVDQETQYF	TGTGCCATCAGCCCAAGATTAGTGGATCAAGAGACCCAGTACTTC
TRBJ2-3	NA	NA	TRBV4-3	CASSLRAYADTQYF	TGCGCCAGCAGCCTTAGAGCCTACGCAGATACGCAGTATTTT
TRBJ1-2	NA	NA	TRBV7-9	CASSSNRFDGYTF	TGTGCCAGCAGCTCCAACAGGTTCGATGGCTACACCTTC
TRBJ1-2	few	TRBD1	TRBV7-2	CASSDIFAGGNYGYTF	TGTGCCAGCAGCGATATTTTCGCAGGGGGCAACTATGGCTACACCTTC
TRBJ2-1	few	TRBD2	TRBV4-3	CASSPPPGLEGEQFF	TGCGCCAGCAGCCCCCCACCGGGACTAGAGGGCGAGCAGTTCTTC
TRBJ1-4	NA	TRBD1	TRBV27	CASSFGQGEEKLFF	TGTGCCAGCAGTTTCGGACAGGGGGAAGAAAAACTGTTTTTT
TRBJ2-1	few	NA	TRBV20-1	CSARDWRGLGSYNEQFF	TGCAGTGCTAGAGATTGGCGGGGGCTAGGGTCCTACAATGAGCAGTTCTTC
TRBJ2-5	many	NA	TRBV2	CASSEEGETQYF	TGTGCCAGCAGTGAAGAGGGGGAGACCCAGTACTTC
TRBJ1-5	NA	NA	TRBV4-2	CASSQDRLNQPQHF	TGTGCCAGCAGCCAAGACAGACTCAATCAGCCCCAGCATTTT
TRBJ1-2	NA	TRBD1	TRBV15	CATSPTGNYGYTF	TGTGCCACCAGTCCGACAGGGAACTATGGCTACACCTTC
TRBJ2-7	NA	NA	TRBV9	CASSPRLCSYEQYF	TGTGCCAGCAGCCCTCGACTGTGTTCCTACGAGCAGTACTTC
TRBJ1-6	many	NA	TRBV6-5	CASSYSGNSPLHF	TGTGCCAGCAGCTACTCTGGTAATTCACCCCTCCACTTT
TRBJ2-7	NA	NA	TRBV6-1	CASSETLGYEQYF	TGTGCCAGCAGTGAAACCCTAGGTTACGAGCAGTACTTC
TRBJ2-7	few	NA	TRBV5-1	CATSRSTSSSYEQYF	TGCGCCACTTCACGCTCGACAAGTAGCTCCTACGAGCAGTACTTC
TRBJ1-5	few	NA	TRBV6-5	CASSYRYPTAGQPQHF	TGTGCCAGCAGTTACAGGTATCCGACTGCAGGTCAGCCCCAGCATTTT
TRBJ2-7	NA	TRBD1	TRBV20-1	CSARDIDPGQGTYEQYF	TGCAGTGCTAGAGATATTGACCCGGGACAGGGGACCTACGAGCAGTACTTC
TRBJ2-1	many	TRBD2	TRBV29-1	CSARGTSGDNEQFF	TGCAGCGCGAGGGGGACTAGCGGAGACAATGAGCAGTTCTTC
TRBJ1-2	NA	NA	TRBV7-2	CASSLLGQHYGYTF	TGTGCCAGCAGCTTATTAGGACAGCACTATGGCTACACCTTC
TRBJ2-1	few	NA	TRBV29-1	CSACNNYEQFF	TGCAGCGCTTGCAACAACTATGAGCAGTTCTTC
TRBJ1-1	few	NA	TRBV6-2/TRBV6-3	CASSLPETENTEAFF	TGTGCCAGCAGCCTCCCAGAGACAGAGAACACTGAAGCTTTCTTT
TRBJ2-7	NA	NA	TRBV20-1	CSARDLNSYEQYF	TGCAGTGCTAGAGATTTGAATTCCTACGAGCAGTACTTC
TRBJ2-7	few	TRBD1	TRBV4-1	CASSQSRGSDEQYF	TGCGCCAGCTCCCAAAGCAGGGGGTCTGACGAGCAGTACTTC
TRBJ2-3	few	NA	TRBV20-1	CSARTLLSTDAQYF	TGCAGTGCTAGGACACTCCTTAGCACAGATGCGCAGTATTTT
TRBJ1-2	once	NA	TRBV20-1	CSAREGGVRGYTF	TGCAGTGCTAGAGAGGGGGGGGTAAGAGGCTACACCTTC
TRBJ2-7	few	NA	TRBV20-1	CSASEPLGGSGRLYEQYF	TGCAGTGCTTCCGAACCCCTGGGTGGTAGCGGACGACTATACGAGCAGTACTTC
TRBJ2-3	NA	TRBD2	TRBV28	CASMSFGLAGFQGDTQYF	TGTGCCAGCATGAGTTTTGGGCTAGCGGGGTTTCAGGGAGATACGCAGTATTTT
TRBJ1-1	few	NA	TRBV7-9	CASSLVTKTEAFF	TGTGCCAGCAGCTTAGTGACAAAGACTGAAGCTTTCTTT
TRBJ1-5	NA	NA	TRBV4-1	CASSQEYFSNQPQHF	TGCGCCAGCAGCCAAGAGTACTTTAGCAATCAGCCCCAGCATTTT
TRBJ2-6	NA	NA	TRBV7-2	CASSLARDSGANVLTF	TGTGCCAGCAGCTTAGCAAGGGACTCTGGGGCCAACGTCCTGACTTTC
TRBJ2-7	NA	NA	TRBV11-2	CASSLGWYREGGYEQYF	TGTGCCAGCAGCTTAGGTTGGTACAGGGAGGGAGGCTACGAGCAGTACTTC
TRBJ2-1	NA	TRBD2	TRBV4-3	CASSHPIAGGARGSDNEQFF	TGCGCCAGCAGCCACCCCATAGCGGGGGGGGCCCGAGGGAGTGACAATGAGCAGTTCTTC
TRBJ2-5	NA	NA	TRBV6-2/TRBV6-3	CASSPNRIRDKEETQYF	TGTGCCAGCAGTCCAAACAGAATCCGGGACAAAGAAGAGACCCAGTACTTC
TRBJ2-1	few	NA	TRBV30	CAWSVTSGSYNEQFF	TGTGCCTGGAGTGTAACGAGCGGGTCCTACAATGAGCAGTTCTTC
TRBJ2-3	few	NA	TRBV11-1	CASQLLEALVSEDTQYF	TGTGCCAGCCAACTCCTAGAGGCACTCGTGTCGGAAGATACGCAGTATTTT
TRBJ2-7	NA	TRBD1	TRBV28	CACRGQADSYEQYF	TGTGCCTGCCGGGGACAGGCCGACTCCTACGAGCAGTACTTC
TRBJ2-5	NA	NA	TRBV5-1	CASTDLRSQTQYF	TGCGCCAGCACTGACCTCCGGAGTCAGACCCAGTACTTC
TRBJ2-5	NA	NA	TRBV19	CASSIGTSQETQYF	TGTGCCAGTAGTATAGGAACTTCGCAGGAGACCCAGTACTTC
TRBJ2-1	few	NA	TRBV28	CASSERTGLEQFF	TGTGCCAGCAGTGAACGAACAGGGCTGGAGCAGTTCTTC
TRBJ2-4	few	TRBD2	TRBV5-1	CASSPPGGIAKNIQYF	TGCGCCAGCAGCCCCCCCGGGGGGATAGCCAAAAACATTCAGTACTTC
TRBJ2-1	NA	NA	TRBV7-2	CASSFISGAIGADYNEQFF	TGTGCCAGCAGCTTTATTTCGGGGGCAATCGGGGCGGACTACAATGAGCAGTTCTTC
TRBJ2-3	NA	TRBD1	TRBV2	CASSYAGGEDTQYF	TGTGCCAGCAGTTATGCAGGGGGAGAAGATACGCAGTATTTT
TRBJ2-7	NA	NA	TRBV11-2	CAGSLVGADTEQYF	TGTGCCGGCAGCTTAGTTGGTGCGGATACCGAGCAGTACTTC
TRBJ1-2	few	TRBD1	TRBV20-1	CSARDPGQGVYGYTF	TGCAGTGCTAGAGATCCCGGACAGGGGGTCTATGGCTACACCTTC
TRBJ2-7	many	NA	TRBV5-1	CASSLRGDEQYF	TGTGCCAGCAGTTTAAGGGGTGACGAGCAGTACTTC
TRBJ2-3	NA	TRBD2	TRBV20-1	CSACRLLAGFTDTQYF	TGCAGTGCTTGCCGACTACTAGCGGGGTTCACAGATACGCAGTATTTT
TRBJ2-2	NA	NA	TRBV10-3	CAISESAGTAGELFF	TGTGCCATCAGTGAGTCGGCGGGGACGGCCGGGGAGCTGTTTTTT
TRBJ2-3	few	NA	TRBV29-1	CSVEGLWSGTDTQYF	TGCAGCGTTGAGGGCTTATGGAGTGGGACAGATACGCAGTATTTT
TRBJ2-1	NA	TRBD2	TRBV6-4	CAGSRLAGDLYNEQFF	TGTGCCGGCAGTAGACTAGCGGGGGATCTCTACAATGAGCAGTTCTTC
TRBJ2-1	NA	NA	TRBV29-1	CSVAAPGEGSYNEQFF	TGCAGCGTCGCGGCCCCCGGTGAAGGGTCCTACAATGAGCAGTTCTTC
TRBJ1-2	NA	TRBD1	TRBV24-1	CATSTDRGGYGYTF	TGTGCCACCAGCACCGACAGGGGCGGCTATGGCTACACCTTC